The 9 T cell receptor beta chains listed next were all sequenced from one sample in a study of siplizumab effects on memory and regulatory T cells. The data were produced by immunoSEQ multiplex PCR, yet TCRdb's version contains in-frame clones alone and is incomplete. The data hold more than 85,000 clones, with 80% to 95% observed a single time. Sequencing was carried out using CD4+ T cells sorted from blood. All receptors derive from a human donor in good health.

The chain joins TRBV19 to TRBJ2-7; the D is unclear. Germline CDR1 is LNHDA and CDR2 is SQIVND (reference sequence). The CDR3 extends over 13 amino acids. V was cut by 5 bases and J by 3 bases, with 11 bases left in between. For the CDR3, the DNA is TGTGCCAGTAGTCGGGCAGATCTCTACGAGCAGTACTTC. Its translation is CASSRADLYEQYF. Looking up the rest from reference TRBV19 and TRBJ2-7 gives the full variable domain: DGGITQSPKYLFRKEGQNVTLSCEQNLNHDAMYWYRQDPGQGLRLIYYSQIVNDFQKGDIAEGYSVSREKKESFPLTVTSAQKNPTAFYLCASSRADLYEQYFGPGTRLTVT.

The chain couples TRBV10-2 to TRBJ2-1; 13 bases line up with TRBD2. This CDR3 has 17 residues. From germline, CDR1 is WSHSY and CDR2 SAAADI. With 2 bases clipped from V and 4 bases from J, the junction kept 5 bases outside the gene matches. As DNA, the CDR3 is TGCGCCAGCAGTGAGCTGACTAGCGGGAGGTTTTACAATGAGCAGTTCTTC. Its translation: CASSELTSGRFYNEQFF.

In this sample, this clone turned up a few times. The rearrangement joins TRBV28 to TRBJ1-5; D is ambiguous. Trimming took off 8 bases at V and 7 bases at J, with 6 bases between the two ends. Germline values: CDR1 MDHEN, CDR2 SYDVKM. The CDR3 spans 10 residues. CDR3 loop: CASGVQPQHF. The CDR3 DNA reads as TGTGCCAGCGGAGTACAGCCCCAGCATTTT.

The J gene is TRBJ2-1, the V gene TRBV27; D not certain. Trimming shortened V by 3 bases and J by 5 bases, and 11 bases separated the two germline ends. The germline V gene has CDR1 MNHEY and CDR2 SMNVEV (reference sequence). The CDR3 loop spans 14 amino acids. In DNA form, the CDR3 reads TGTGCCAGCAGTTTGGTAGACTCGAACAATGAGCAGTTCTTC. Encoded protein: CASSLVDSNNEQFF.

The V gene is TRBV6-5, the J gene TRBJ2-2; possible D gene TRBD1, 5 bases. Trimming left V 5 bases short and J 5 bases short, with 6 bases between. Germline V gene data show CDR1 as MNHEY and CDR2 as SVGAGI. The CDR3 loop spans 12 amino acids. In DNA, the CDR3 is TGTGCCAGCAGTCACAGGACCGGGGAGCTGTTTTTT. This gives the protein CASSHRTGELFF.

The CDR3 region is CATSRDRLTGGGYEQYF. CDR3 DNA sequence: TGTGCCACCAGCAGAGACCGATTAACAGGGGGAGGTTACGAGCAGTACTTC. The chain links TRBV15 to TRBJ2-7; 8 bases are shared with TRBD1. Germline-derived CDR1 and CDR2 are LNHNV and YYDKDF (reference sequence). V lost 0 bases and J lost 4; bases outside the gene matches: 11. The CDR3 totals 17 residues.

The chain links TRBV7-2 to TRBJ2-5, with D possibly being TRBD1 (5 bases). Trimming removed 5 bases at V and 5 bases at J, with 21 bases between. CDR1 SGHTA and CDR2 FQGNSA come from the germline V gene. The CDR3 covers 16 residues. CDR3 coding DNA: TGTGCCAGCAGCGGGAAGACCAGGGCTCTGGGGGAGACCCAGTACTTC. Translation: CASSGKTRALGETQYF.

The gene calls are TRBV7-9 and TRBJ2-5; TRBD2 aligns across 10 bases. Germline loops: CDR1 SEHNR, CDR2 FQNEAQ (reference sequence). J gave up 5 bases and V 3 bases, and 9 bases lay outside the gene matches. The CDR3 runs 16 residues. Here the CDR3 DNA reads TGTGCCAGCAGCTTTATTAGCGGGAGGTTTCCGGAGACCCAGTACTTC. Amino acid sequence: CASSFISGRFPETQYF.

The genes are TRBV10-1 and TRBJ2-5; D is perhaps TRBD2 (6 bases). This CDR3 is built from 14 residues. CDR1 is WNHNN, CDR2 SYGVQD, per germline (reference sequence). V dropped 4 bases and J dropped 2 bases, with 11 bases sitting between them. CDR3 DNA sequence: TGCGCCAGCAGTGTTTCGGGGGTTCAAGAGACCCAGTACTTC. Amino acids: CASSVSGVQETQYF.